This TCR beta chain was obtained from a study of blood T cell repertoires in COVID-19. Generated by immunoSEQ multiplex PCR, the TCRdb table keeps only in-frame clones and is missing some. The sample includes 300,000 to 400,000 clones, about 88% of them seen just once. Looked up from germline, CDR1 is SNHLY and CDR2 is FYNNEI. This CDR3 spans 13 amino acids. V shed 6 bases and J shed 5 bases, with 11 bases lying between them. The sequencing input was PBMCs or T cells enriched from blood (not recorded which). This receptor was taken from a man in his fifties or sixties who had recovered from COVID-19. The rearrangement uses TRBV2 and TRBJ1-5; D unresolved. The CDR3 sequence is CASRQDTYQPQHF. The CDR3 bases are TGTGCCAGCAGGCAGGATACCTATCAGCCCCAGCATTTT.